A single sample gave rise to the 27 T cell receptor beta chains below, sequenced in a study of brain T cells in children with intractable seizures. Assay: immunoSEQ multiplex PCR; the TCRdb copy retains only in-frame clones and omits some. The sample records a few hundred thousand clones, about 93% being singletons. The time point denotes: blood from clinic visit 5 months post-surgery; TSC patient then seizure free. Sequences were derived from peripheral blood, sampled 4 to 6 months after surgery. These receptors came from a boy under three years old with tuberous sclerosis and intractable seizures.

This rearrangement joins TRBV9 to TRBJ2-1, with D possibly TRBD1 on 6 matching bases. V shed 5 bases and J shed 3 bases, with 15 bases lying between them. The CDR3 is 15 residues long. CDR1 and CDR2 from the germline V gene are SGDLS and YYNGEE. CDR3 sequence reads: CASSPDRFYYNEQFF. The CDR3 DNA follows: TGTGCCAGCAGTCCTGACAGGTTTTACTACAATGAGCAGTTCTTC.

This chain links TRBV5-6 with TRBJ2-1; D might be TRBD1 (6 bases). This CDR3 is built from 14 residues. Between the trimmed V and J ends, which lost 3 bases and 3 bases, there was a span of 10 bases. Germline assignment: CDR1 SGHDT and CDR2 YYEEEE. The CDR3 here is CASSSDRIYNEQFF. DNA for the CDR3: TGTGCCAGCAGCTCGGACAGAATCTACAATGAGCAGTTCTTC.

This clone showed up just a few times. The genes are TRBV10-1 and TRBJ2-2, with TRBD1 matching 7 bases. The J segment lost 0 bases and the V segment lost 0 bases, leaving 4 bases of the junction unmatched. Germline CDR1 is WNHNN and CDR2 is SYGVQD (reference sequence). The length of the CDR3 is 17 residues. The CDR3 spells CASSESTQGANTGELFF. In DNA form, the CDR3 reads TGCGCCAGCAGTGAGTCGACTCAGGGGGCGAACACCGGGGAGCTGTTTTTT.

V is TRBV4-1 and J is TRBJ1-3; D is undetermined. Germline loops: CDR1 MGHRA, CDR2 YSYEKL. This CDR3 spans 14 amino acids. V lost 4 bases and J lost 2, with 9 bases in between. The DNA for the CDR3 is TGCGCCAGCAGCCCCTACCATCCTGGAAACACCATATATTTT. Its translation: CASSPYHPGNTIYF.

This chain uses TRBV27 with TRBJ2-2, with D perhaps TRBD2 (6 bases). Germline assignment: CDR1 MNHEY and CDR2 SMNVEV (reference sequence). V was shortened by 0 bases and J by 6 bases, with 11 bases between the two germline ends. The CDR3 runs to 15 residues. This chain's CDR3 is CASSLSSGDAGELFF. CDR3 DNA sequence: TGTGCCAGCAGTTTATCATCGGGGGATGCCGGGGAGCTGTTTTTT.

The V and J genes are TRBV2 and TRBJ1-3, with D perhaps TRBD1 (5 bases). This CDR3 region has 15 residues. V was clipped by 5 bases and J by 4 bases, with 15 bases between them. Germline CDR1 and CDR2: SNHLY and FYNNEI. CDR3 region: CASSLGTGIGNTIYF. In DNA form, the CDR3 reads TGTGCCAGCAGTCTCGGGACCGGGATAGGAAACACCATATATTTT. Looking up the rest from reference TRBV2 and TRBJ1-3 gives the full variable domain: EPEVTQTPSHQVTQMGQEVILRCVPISNHLYFYWYRQILGQKVEFLVSFYNNEISEKSEIFDDQFSVERPDGSNFTLKIRSTKLEDSAMYFCASSLGTGIGNTIYFGEGSWLTVV.

The chain recombines TRBV11-2 with TRBJ1-2; 10 nucleotides line up with TRBD1. V gave up 5 bases and J gave up 6 bases; unmatched junction bases: 9. CDR1 SGHAT and CDR2 FQNNGV come from the germline V gene. This CDR3 has 15 amino acids. The CDR3 region has the DNA TGTGCCAGCAGCGACCGGACAGGGGGACGGGATGGCTACACCTTC. Translated: CASSDRTGGRDGYTF. The full variable domain, with the rest looked up from reference TRBV11-2 and TRBJ1-2, is EAGVAQSPRYKIIEKRQSVAFWCNPISGHATLYWYQQILGQGPKLLIQFQNNGVVDDSQLPKDRFSAERLKGVDSTLKIQPAKLEDSAVYLCASSDRTGGRDGYTFGSGTRLTVV.

The V and J genes are TRBV30 and TRBJ2-7; D is tentatively TRBD1 or TRBD2 (5 bases each). The CDR3 is made up of 14 amino acids. Trimming cost V 5 bases and J 2 bases, with 16 bases left between them. Germline lookup yields CDR1 GTSNPN and CDR2 SVGIG (reference sequence). The chain's CDR3 is CAWDSNGTPYEQYF. CDR3 bases: TGTGCCTGGGATTCGAACGGGACCCCCTACGAGCAGTACTTC.

The gene calls are TRBV27 and TRBJ1-6; 8 nucleotides align to TRBD1. CDR1 is MNHEY, CDR2 SMNVEV, per germline (reference sequence). The length of the CDR3 is 15 residues. Unmatched junction bases numbered 4, after V lost 1 base and J lost 8 bases. DNA of the CDR3: TGTGCCAGCAGTTTATGGGACAGGCCCGATTCACCCCTCCACTTT. Translation gives CASSLWDRPDSPLHF.

The J gene is TRBJ2-5, the V gene TRBV4-1; tentatively, D is TRBD1 (5 bases). The germline V gene encodes CDR1 MGHRA and CDR2 YSYEKL. Trimming left V 2 bases short and J 5 bases short, with 18 bases between. The CDR3 is 16 residues long. CDR3 sequence: CASSQPPGMNEETQYF. As DNA, the CDR3 is TGCGCCAGCAGCCAACCCCCAGGGATGAATGAGGAGACCCAGTACTTC.

V gene TRBV7-3 combines with J gene TRBJ2-1; 7 nucleotides match TRBD2. Trimming took 3 bases from V and 7 from J; bases not matched to a gene: 3. This CDR3 spans 13 amino acids. Germline-derived CDR1 and CDR2 are SGHTA and FQGTGA. The DNA of the CDR3 is TGTGCCAGCAGCTTCCAGGGAGGGAATGAGCAGTTCTTC. Its protein is CASSFQGGNEQFF.

The rearrangement links TRBV30 to TRBJ1-2; the D gene is possibly TRBD1 (6 bases). The V gene lost 0 bases and the J gene lost 7 bases, with 18 bases spanning the gap. In germline, CDR1 is GTSNPN, CDR2 SVGIG (reference sequence). The CDR3 runs to 15 residues. The CDR3 DNA reads as TGTGCCTGGAGTGTACGTCGCAGGGGAGTGAGTGGCTACACCTTC. As protein: CAWSVRRRGVSGYTF.

The chain is built from TRBV10-2 and TRBJ2-1; 10 bases align to TRBD2. J lost 7 bases, V lost 8 bases, and 14 bases had no gene match. This CDR3 is built from 16 residues. CDR1 and CDR2 from the germline V gene are WSHSY and SAAADI. The CDR3 region is CASGALLAGGSNEQFF. The CDR3 nucleotides are TGCGCCAGCGGGGCCCTTTTAGCGGGGGGCTCTAATGAGCAGTTCTTC.

V gene TRBV6-1 combines with J gene TRBJ2-1; TRBD2 matches 9 bases. Germline lookup yields CDR1 MNHNS and CDR2 SASEGT. The CDR3 loop spans 16 amino acids. The trim removed 1 base at V and 9 bases at J, leaving 10 bases unmatched. CDR3 in amino acids: CASSEEWRGGWSEQFF. The CDR3 region has the DNA TGTGCCAGCAGTGAAGAGTGGCGGGGGGGCTGGAGTGAGCAGTTCTTC.

This chain links TRBV29-1 with TRBJ1-1; tentatively, D is TRBD1 (5 bases). V lost 6 bases, J lost 3 bases, and 14 bases lay in between. The CDR3 contains 13 residues. Looked up from germline, CDR1 is SQVTM and CDR2 is ANQGSEA. This chain's CDR3 is CSVERGGDTEAFF. CDR3 sequence (DNA): TGCAGCGTCGAAAGGGGTGGGGACACTGAAGCTTTCTTT.

V usage is TRBV4-1 and J usage is TRBJ2-7, with D possibly being TRBD2 (5 bases). V was shortened by 0 bases and J by 5 bases, with 17 bases between the two germline ends. CDR1 is MGHRA, CDR2 YSYEKL, per germline. The CDR3 is 16 amino acids. The CDR3 DNA reads TGCGCCAGCAGCCAAGAATCAGGAGGAGCGTGGGACGAGCAGTACTTC. Its translation is CASSQESGGAWDEQYF.

The chain is built from TRBV13 and TRBJ1-1, with D perhaps TRBD1 (6 bases). The CDR3 has 17 residues. Trimming removed 0 bases at V and 4 bases at J, with 18 bases between. The V gene's germline CDR1 is PRHDT and CDR2 FYEKMQ (reference sequence). In nucleotides, the CDR3 is TGTGCCAGCAGCTTAGGGGCCAGGGGTGAGTGGGGCACTGAAGCTTTCTTT. Protein: CASSLGARGEWGTEAFF.

In its sample, this clone was seen once. The V gene is TRBV7-9, the J gene TRBJ2-5, with D unresolved. Germline-derived CDR1 and CDR2 are SEHNR and FQNEAQ (reference sequence). V was pared by 5 bases and J by 4 bases, with 17 bases between. This CDR3 spans 15 amino acids. The CDR3 reads CASSPHGSLLETQYF. The CDR3 nucleotides read TGTGCCAGCAGCCCACACGGGTCCCTCTTAGAGACCCAGTACTTC.

The rearrangement joins TRBV5-1 to TRBJ1-3; D may be TRBD1 (5 bases). The V gene lost 4 bases and the J gene lost 2 bases, with 16 bases spanning the gap. Per germline, CDR1 SGHRS and CDR2 YFSETQ. The CDR3 consists of 16 residues. The DNA for the CDR3 is TGCGCCAGCAGCGTAGGGGACCTTAGCACTGGAAACACCATATATTTT. This gives the protein CASSVGDLSTGNTIYF.

This chain links TRBV4-1 with TRBJ1-4; weak D call: TRBD1 (5 bases). Germline CDR1 MGHRA, CDR2 YSYEKL. Deletions cut 4 bases from V and 0 bases from J, with 18 bases between. CDR3 size: 18 residues. The CDR3: CASSRGRASGATNEKLFF. The CDR3 DNA reads as TGCGCCAGCAGCCGGGGCCGGGCCTCAGGAGCAACTAATGAAAAACTGTTTTTT.

V gene TRBV7-9 combines with J gene TRBJ2-7; tentative D call: TRBD1 (7 bases). The CDR3 is 13 residues long. The germline V gene encodes CDR1 SEHNR and CDR2 FQNEAQ (reference sequence). V was pared by 6 bases and J by 5 bases, with 14 bases between. In DNA, the CDR3 is TGTGCCAGCAGATTCGGAGGGGGCAACGAGCAGTACTTC. Its translation is CASRFGGGNEQYF. Complete variable domain (other parts from reference TRBV7-9 and TRBJ2-7): DTGVSQNPRHKITKRGQNVTFRCDPISEHNRLYWYRQTLGQGPEFLTYFQNEAQLEKSRLLSDRFSAERPKGSFSTLEIQRTEQGDSAMYLCASRFGGGNEQYFGPGTRLTVT.

The chain has TRBV6-5 and TRBJ1-1; D is uncertain. Between the trimmed V and J ends, which lost 7 bases and 11 bases, there was a span of 14 bases. CDR1 and CDR2 from the germline V gene are MNHEY and SVGAGI. The CDR3 loop spans 11 amino acids. CDR3 in DNA: TGTGCCAGCACAACCGATGGTACGGCTTTCTTT. It specifies CASTTDGTAFF.

This chain uses TRBV3-1 (or the pseudogene TRBV3-2) with TRBJ2-5; TRBD1 is a possible D gene (6 bases). Trimming took off 4 bases at V and 2 bases at J, with 14 bases between the two ends. This CDR3 has 15 amino acids. Germline V CDR1 and CDR2: LGHDT, YNNKEL (reference sequence). The CDR3 loop is CASSLRGGEQETQYF. CDR3 bases: TGTGCCAGCAGCCTCCGAGGGGGTGAGCAAGAGACCCAGTACTTC.

This clone was found a few times. The chain combines TRBV6-5 with TRBJ1-1; D possibly corresponds to TRBD1 (6 bases). The germline gives CDR1 MNHEY, CDR2 SVGAGI. CDR3 length equals 13 residues. V dropped 5 bases and J dropped 5 bases, with 12 bases sitting between them. CDR3 region: CASSTGPGTEAFF. The CDR3 DNA reads TGTGCCAGCAGTACAGGGCCGGGGACTGAAGCTTTCTTT.

CDR3 nucleotides: TGTGCCAGCAGCGCGGACAGGGGGCAAGACGAGCAGTACTTC. Translation gives CASSADRGQDEQYF. The chain is built from TRBV9 and TRBJ2-7; TRBD1 matches 11 bases. Germline loops: CDR1 SGDLS, CDR2 YYNGEE. The CDR3 length is 14 residues. V was clipped by 3 bases and J by 5 bases; unmatched bases: 4.

The chain combines TRBV5-6 with TRBJ1-5, with unresolved D. The length of the CDR3 is 14 residues. The germline gives CDR1 SGHDT, CDR2 YYEEEE. V gave up 0 bases and J gave up 6 bases, with 10 bases separating them. The CDR3 region is CASSLDGSGQPQHF. CDR3 sequence (DNA): TGTGCCAGCAGCTTGGATGGTAGCGGTCAGCCCCAGCATTTT.

V is TRBV29-1 and J is TRBJ2-5; D is unclear. This CDR3 spans 13 amino acids. V was clipped by 0 bases and J by 4 bases, with 9 bases between them. In germline, CDR1 is SQVTM, CDR2 ANQGSEA. CDR3 protein: CSVEDRFGETQYF. In DNA form, the CDR3 reads TGCAGCGTTGAAGATCGATTCGGAGAGACCCAGTACTTC. The full variable domain, in which reference TRBV29-1 and TRBJ2-5 provide the parts outside the CDR3, is SAVISQKPSRDICQRGTSLTIQCQVDSQVTMMFWYRQQPGQSLTLIATANQGSEATYESGFVIDKFPISRPNLTFSTLTVSNMSPEDSSIYLCSVEDRFGETQYFGPGTRLLVL.